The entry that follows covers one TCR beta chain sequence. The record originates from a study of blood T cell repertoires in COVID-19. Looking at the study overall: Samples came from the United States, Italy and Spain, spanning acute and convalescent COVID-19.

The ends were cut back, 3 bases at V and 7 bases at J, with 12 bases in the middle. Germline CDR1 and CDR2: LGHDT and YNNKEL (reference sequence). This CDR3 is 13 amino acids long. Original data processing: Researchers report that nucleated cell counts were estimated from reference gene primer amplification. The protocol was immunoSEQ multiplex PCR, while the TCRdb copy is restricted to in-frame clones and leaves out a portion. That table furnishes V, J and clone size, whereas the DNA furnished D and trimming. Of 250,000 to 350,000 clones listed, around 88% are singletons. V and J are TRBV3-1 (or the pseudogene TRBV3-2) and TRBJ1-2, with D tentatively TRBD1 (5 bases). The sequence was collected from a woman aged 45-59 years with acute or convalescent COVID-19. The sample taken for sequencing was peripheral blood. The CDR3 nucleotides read TGTGCCAGCAGCCACCCCCGACAGACTGGCTACACCTTC. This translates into CASSHPRQTGYTF.